This is a list of T cell receptor beta chains from one sample in a study of blood T cell repertoires in COVID-19. The method was immunoSEQ multiplex PCR; TCRdb's version includes in-frame clones alone and lacks a portion of them. Among around 160,000 clones listed, around 80% were seen once. Input material: peripheral blood. These receptor sequences come from a man between 60 and 75 years old with active or convalescent COVID-19. Each CDR3 is given with its conserved first and last residue. D genes are given only for firm matches. Part of the rows lack a size; the others show once, few, many or a class for expanded clones.

d_gene	v_gene	abundance	j_gene	CDR3nt	CDR3aa
TRBD2	TRBV19	NA	TRBJ2-5	TGTGCCAGTAGTGTCCTAGCGGGATCTGAGACCCAGTACTTC	CASSVLAGSETQYF
TRBD1	TRBV2	NA	TRBJ2-2	TGTGCCAGCAGCCCAGGGGGGAACACCGGGGAGCTGTTTTTT	CASSPGGNTGELFF
TRBD1	TRBV4-1	NA	TRBJ1-5	TGCGCCAGCAGCCTCCTCCCAGGGGGTAATCAGCCCCAGCATTTT	CASSLLPGGNQPQHF
TRBD2	TRBV11-2	few	TRBJ2-7	TGTGCCAGCAGCTTGAAGCGGGGAGGGGAGCAGTACTTC	CASSLKRGGEQYF
NA	TRBV27	NA	TRBJ2-7	TGTGCCAGCAGTTTAGTTGGCCACTACGAGCAGTACTTC	CASSLVGHYEQYF
TRBD1	TRBV11-3	NA	TRBJ1-6	TGTGCCAGCAGCTTAGCGAACGGGGACAGTCAGCCTTATAATTCACCCCTCCACTTT	CASSLANGDSQPYNSPLHF
TRBD2	TRBV3-1/TRBV3-2	NA	TRBJ2-2	TGTGCCAGCAGCCAAGGCCTAGCGGGAGGGGCCGGGGAGCTGTTTTTT	CASSQGLAGGAGELFF
TRBD2	TRBV7-3	NA	TRBJ2-1	TGTGCCAGCAGCTTAAACCCGCGCCCGGGACTAGCGGGAGATCAGAATGAGCAGTTCTTC	CASSLNPRPGLAGDQNEQFF
TRBD2	TRBV6-2/TRBV6-3	NA	TRBJ2-1	TGTGCCAGCAGTCTAGTCGGGACTAGTGGTTATGAGCAGTTCTTC	CASSLVGTSGYEQFF
TRBD2	TRBV20-1	NA	TRBJ2-3	TGCAGTGCTAGTCGACTAGCGGGAGGGCCAGATACGCAGTATTTT	CSASRLAGGPDTQYF
TRBD1	TRBV9	NA	TRBJ2-6	TGTGCCAGCAGCGGAATACAGGGGGCGGGGGGGGCCAACGTCCTGACTTTC	CASSGIQGAGGANVLTF
NA	TRBV11-3	once	TRBJ2-1	TGTGCCAGCAGCTTAGCCTATTACAATGAGCAGTTCTTC	CASSLAYYNEQFF
TRBD1	TRBV18	NA	TRBJ1-5	TGTGCCAGCTCACTCGACAGGGGGACTCGCAATCAGCCCCAGCATTTT	CASSLDRGTRNQPQHF
TRBD2	TRBV5-1	NA	TRBJ2-5	TGCGCCAGCAGCTTAACGGGACTAGCGGGAGCTGGGCAAGAGACCCAGTACTTC	CASSLTGLAGAGQETQYF
NA	TRBV27	NA	TRBJ1-2	TGTGCCAGCAGTTTTGGGGCAGGAGACTATGGCTACACCTTC	CASSFGAGDYGYTF
NA	TRBV5-1	NA	TRBJ1-4	TGCGCCAGCAGCTTGGGGCTTGGAGGGGAAAAACTGTTTTTT	CASSLGLGGEKLFF
NA	TRBV7-6	NA	TRBJ2-1	TGTGCCAGCAGCTTAGAAACATCACCGTACAATGAGCAGTTCTTC	CASSLETSPYNEQFF
TRBD2	TRBV6-5	NA	TRBJ2-5	TGTGCCAGCAGTTCCGGCGGGAGGGGTTCGCGGGAGACCCAGTACTTC	CASSSGGRGSRETQYF
NA	TRBV7-9	NA	TRBJ1-6	TGTGCCAGCAGCCCAACACGGTCGGGTTCACCCCTCCACTTT	CASSPTRSGSPLHF
NA	TRBV20-1	NA	TRBJ2-5	TGCAGTGCTAGTTTGCCAGGCGAGACCCAGTACTTC	CSASLPGETQYF
NA	TRBV7-2	NA	TRBJ1-1	TGTGCCAGCAGCTGGGGGGAGGGACATCCGAACACTGAAGCTTTCTTT	CASSWGEGHPNTEAFF
TRBD1	TRBV5-6	NA	TRBJ1-2	TGTGCCAGCAGCGGCGGGACAGGGGGCTATGGCTACACCTTC	CASSGGTGGYGYTF
TRBD1	TRBV18	NA	TRBJ1-6	TGTGCCAGCTCACCCGGGGACAGGGGGCGTGATTCACCCCTCCACTTT	CASSPGDRGRDSPLHF
NA	TRBV28	NA	TRBJ1-5	TGTGCCAGTGTACCCACGACAGGCGGATATCAGCCCCAGCATTTT	CASVPTTGGYQPQHF
NA	TRBV7-2	NA	TRBJ1-5	TGTGCCAGCAGCCAAGGGGGAGGCAATCAGCCCCAGCATTTT	CASSQGGGNQPQHF
TRBD2	TRBV28	NA	TRBJ2-5	TGTGCCAGCAACAGTAGGACTAGCGGTTATCGAGAAGAGACCCAGTACTTC	CASNSRTSGYREETQYF
NA	TRBV24-1	NA	TRBJ1-4	TGTGCCACCAGTGACGGGTATAATGAAAAACTGTTTTTT	CATSDGYNEKLFF